This entry concerns a single T cell receptor (beta chain). The antigen is not known. The source of the sample is a study of OX40 agonist ivuxolimab in advanced cancers. Whole-study context: Prior anti-PD-1, anti-PD-L1 or anti-CTLA-4 therapy did not bar entry, and 30% to 40% had some. Study results and limitations: Relatively little clonal expansion, among the lowest observed, appeared in partial responders at 0.1-3.0 mg/kg.

Germline CDR1 reads KGHSH; CDR2 reads LQKENI. The CDR3 is 13 residues long. The trim removed 0 bases at V and 12 bases at J, leaving 6 bases unmatched. If patients had autoimmune disease history or systemic immunosuppression, they were excluded. The investigators sampled blood at baseline, at cycle 4 day 1, and at cycle 7 day 1. This table comes from immunoSEQ multiplex PCR, and its TCRdb copy is limited to in-frame clones, with some not included. The data hold 130,000 or so clones, with around nine tenths observed a single time. This material consisted of CD4+ or CD8+ T cells sorted from blood, taken in a trial of the OX40 agonist ivuxolimab. This TCR came from an adult with an advanced solid tumor such as melanoma, head and neck, liver or kidney cancer. The J gene is TRBJ2-7, the V gene TRBV18; 9 bases line up with TRBD1. The CDR3 DNA is TGTGCCAGCTCACCACCGGGGGACAGGGCCCTGTACTTC. Its translation: CASSPPGDRALYF.